This T cell receptor (beta chain) was sequenced during a study of shared clonotypes between healthy human individuals. Whole-study results and caveats: Sharing across four donors was highest in naive CD4 (roughly 5%) and lowest in memory CD8 (roughly 0.4%). The rarefaction results pointed to incomplete sorted-subset sequencing despite large depth. It was expected that sequencing depth would affect clonotype sharing among donors.

In the naive CD8 group, cells lacked CD45RO and were positively selected for CCR7, so terminally differentiated effector memory CD45RA+ cells were left out. None of the donors, who were healthy HIV-negative adults, had recently had acute infections or vaccinations. With regard to this clone: Its antigen remains unidentified.

Profiling relied on immunoSEQ multiplex PCR, and the TCRdb table lists in-frame clones only, not all of them. The repertoire has around 1.9 million clones, 90% to 95% of them found once; the top ten carry over 1.5%. V dropped 4 bases and J dropped 5 bases, with 18 bases sitting between them. This CDR3 comprises 16 residues. Germline loops: CDR1 SNHLY, CDR2 FYNNEI. This chain uses TRBV2 with TRBJ2-1, with no clear D. The sequence came from a man aged 18-30 years in good health. Some clones in this sample may be carry-over from other donors' samples. Source material: naive CD8+ T cells from PBMCs. The CDR3 DNA sequence: TGTGCCAGCAGTGGGAGCCCCGCTATCCTTGACAATGAGCAGTTCTTC. Translation gives CASSGSPAILDNEQFF.